The entry below gives a single TCR beta chain sequence along with its context. How the authors handled the data: Amplified reference gene primers provided the basis for estimating nucleated cell counts. TCRdb's table, derived via immunoSEQ multiplex PCR, lists solely in-frame clones and lacks some. For V, J and clone size, that table is used; D and trimming come from the DNA. Of 120,000 or so clones listed, around four fifths are singletons. The data stem from a study of blood T cell repertoires in COVID-19. In the study overall: The United States, Italy and Spain provided the acute and convalescent COVID-19 samples. Sources were T cells, B-cell-depleted T cells, or PBMCs; the material itself was cDNA or gDNA.

Trimming cost V 3 bases and J 1 base; bases outside gene matches: 0. There are 16 residues in the CDR3. Germline values: CDR1 LGHNA, CDR2 YNFKEQ. Source material: peripheral blood. J is TRBJ2-5 and V is TRBV4-2; the match to TRBD2 covers 15 bases. This sequence was found in a man between 60 and 75 years old with acute or convalescent COVID-19. CDR3 coding DNA: TGTGCCAGCAGCCAGGGACTAGCGGGGGGCCAAGAGACCCAGTACTTC. Translation gives CASSQGLAGGQETQYF.